The 17 T cell receptor beta chains below come from one sample, sequenced in a study of blood T cell repertoires in COVID-19. The data were produced by immunoSEQ multiplex PCR, yet TCRdb's version contains in-frame clones alone and is incomplete. The profile shows 150,000 to 200,000 clones, 60% to 85% of them singletons. Sequencing was done on a sample of peripheral blood. The source of these receptors is a woman aged 45-60 years with active or convalescent COVID-19.

The chain recombines TRBV4-3 with TRBJ2-3; TRBD1 agrees at 10 bases. This CDR3 spans 16 amino acids. V trimming: 3 bases; J trimming: 3 bases; junction bases outside the gene matches: 6. Germline V gene lookup returns CDR1 LGHNA and CDR2 YSLEER. The CDR3 nucleotides read TGCGCCAGCAGCCAGACAGGGGGCGCGACTACAGATACGCAGTATTTT. It codes for CASSQTGGATTDTQYF.

The V call is TRBV5-6, the J call TRBJ2-6; D may be TRBD2 (6 bases). The CDR3 runs to 17 residues. Trimming stripped 4 bases from V and 0 bases from J, with 14 bases between. The germline V gene encodes CDR1 SGHDT and CDR2 YYEEEE. CDR3 bases: TGTGCCAGCAGCAATGTTCGGGAGTTCTCTGGGGCCAACGTCCTGACTTTC. This gives the protein CASSNVREFSGANVLTF.

The chain combines TRBV7-2 with TRBJ2-3; D is ambiguous. This CDR3 is 14 amino acids long. V was clipped by 0 bases and J by 5 bases, with 9 bases between them. Germline CDR1 reads SGHTA; CDR2 reads FQGNSA. This CDR3 reads CASSLAGSLDTQYF. CDR3 bases: TGTGCCAGCAGCTTAGCGGGTAGCCTAGATACGCAGTATTTT.

CDR3 bases: TGTGCCAGTAGTATAGGACTAGCCGAGCAGTTCTTC. Translating it yields CASSIGLAEQFF. This rearrangement joins TRBV19 to TRBJ2-1, with TRBD2 identical over 7 bases. Germline V CDR1 and CDR2: LNHDA, SQIVND (reference sequence). The CDR3 runs 12 residues. Trimming removed 1 base from V and 10 bases from J; junction bases left unmatched: 1.

CDR3 sequence: CASSPGLASTDTQYF. In DNA, the CDR3 is TGTGCCAGTAGTCCAGGACTAGCTAGCACAGATACGCAGTATTTT. V gene TRBV19 combines with J gene TRBJ2-3, with 8 nucleotides matching TRBD2. CDR1 is LNHDA and CDR2 is SQIVND in the germline V gene (reference sequence). V shed 5 bases, J shed 0 bases, and the junction held 4 bases outside the gene matches. The CDR3 is 15 amino acids.

The genes are TRBV11-2 and TRBJ2-7; a possible D gene is TRBD2 (5 bases). The CDR3 covers 15 residues. Germline CDR1 reads SGHAT; CDR2 reads FQNNGV. V was cut by 0 bases and J by 5 bases, with 14 bases left in between. CDR3 nucleotide sequence: TGTGCCAGCAGCTTAGATTGGGATAGCGTCCACGAGCAGTACTTC. It yields the protein CASSLDWDSVHEQYF.

The chain links TRBV27 to TRBJ2-5, with 7 positions matching TRBD1. The CDR3 extends over 14 amino acids. Germline CDR1 reads MNHEY; CDR2 reads SMNVEV (reference sequence). The V segment lost 6 bases and the J segment 4 bases; nucleotides outside the gene matches: 8. CDR3 region: CASRGTVRGETQYF. CDR3 coding DNA: TGTGCCAGCAGGGGGACAGTTAGGGGAGAGACCCAGTACTTC.

The rearrangement links TRBV6-6 to TRBJ1-6; D is unclear. Between the trimmed V and J ends, which lost 6 bases and 0 bases, there was a span of 9 bases. Germline CDR1 and CDR2: MNHNY and SVGAGI (reference sequence). The CDR3 spans 15 residues. The CDR3 region is CASRDLSSYNSPLHF. The CDR3 coding sequence is TGTGCCAGCAGGGACTTAAGCTCCTATAATTCACCCCTCCACTTT.

The gene calls are TRBV2 and TRBJ2-3, with 7 bases aligning to TRBD2. The germline gives CDR1 SNHLY, CDR2 FYNNEI. The CDR3 length is 16 residues. The trim removed 1 base at V and 0 bases at J, leaving 4 bases unmatched. The DNA for the CDR3 is TGTGCCAGCAGTGAAGAGGCGGGAGTTAGCACAGATACGCAGTATTTT. Translating gives CASSEEAGVSTDTQYF.

V usage is TRBV5-1 and J usage is TRBJ1-5, with TRBD1 matching over 7 bases. CDR3 length: 15 residues. Trimming at V came to 1 base and at J to 4 bases, leaving 5 bases not matched to a gene. CDR1 is SGHRS and CDR2 is YFSETQ in the germline V gene. The CDR3 DNA sequence: TGCGCCAGCAGCTTGAGAGGGGGCAAAAATCAGCCCCAGCATTTT. This translates into CASSLRGGKNQPQHF.

This chain links TRBV29-1 with TRBJ2-1, with 11 nucleotides matching TRBD2. V was clipped by 7 bases and J by 8 bases; unmatched bases: 13. CDR1 and CDR2 from the germline V gene are SQVTM and ANQGSEA. CDR3 length: 15 amino acids. Written as DNA, the CDR3 is TGCAGCGATTCTATAGCGGGAGGGCCGTGGGATGAGCAGTTCTTC. Translation: CSDSIAGGPWDEQFF.

V is TRBV5-1 and J is TRBJ2-7; 7 positions agree with TRBD2. The germline V gene encodes CDR1 SGHRS and CDR2 YFSETQ. This CDR3 is 14 amino acids long. After removal of 5 bases from V and 0 bases from J, the junction contained 5 bases not matched to a gene. The CDR3 bases are TGCGCCAGCAGGAGCAGGACTAGCTCCTACGAGCAGTACTTC. Translated: CASRSRTSSYEQYF.

This chain connects TRBV27 to TRBJ1-1; TRBD1 might be the D (6 bases). The V gene's germline CDR1 is MNHEY and CDR2 SMNVEV (reference sequence). The CDR3 contains 15 residues. V was clipped by 0 bases and J by 1 base, with 9 bases between them. The CDR3 DNA follows: TGTGCCAGCAGTTTATCGTCACAGGGGAACACTGAAGCTTTCTTT. Residues: CASSLSSQGNTEAFF.

V usage is TRBV4-2 and J usage is TRBJ1-5; 10 nucleotides agree with TRBD1. The V gene's germline CDR1 is LGHNA and CDR2 YNFKEQ. The junction had 6 bases not matched to a gene; V was cut back by 3 bases and J by 7 bases. The CDR3 spans 15 residues. CDR3 DNA sequence: TGTGCCAGCAGCCAGGGAGGGACAGGGGACCAGCCCCAGCATTTT. Protein: CASSQGGTGDQPQHF.

This sequence joins TRBV19 and TRBJ2-5; 9 bases match TRBD1. CDR1 is LNHDA and CDR2 is SQIVND in the germline V gene (reference sequence). V lost 4 bases to trimming and J lost 5 bases; unmatched junction nucleotides: 8. The CDR3 extends over 15 amino acids. This CDR3 is CASSRQTGGQETQYF. The CDR3, as DNA: TGTGCCAGTAGTAGGCAGACAGGGGGTCAGGAGACCCAGTACTTC.

The J gene is TRBJ1-5, the V gene TRBV6-1, with D possibly being TRBD1 (6 bases). The germline CDR1 and CDR2 sequences are MNHNS and SASEGT. The CDR3 length is 14 residues. V lost 1 base and J lost 4, with 8 bases in between. CDR3 bases: TGTGCCAGCAGTGAAGTAACAGGGAATCAGCCCCAGCATTTT. Amino acid sequence: CASSEVTGNQPQHF.

In this sample, this clone turned up a few times. The chain carries TRBV30 and TRBJ1-1; perhaps TRBD1 as D (5 bases). Germline V gene lookup returns CDR1 GTSNPN and CDR2 SVGIG (reference sequence). Trimming left V 3 bases short and J 0 bases short, with 11 bases between. This CDR3 has 14 amino acids. CDR3 sequence reads: CAWRLDSLNTEAFF. CDR3 nucleotide sequence: TGTGCCTGGAGACTTGACAGCCTGAACACTGAAGCTTTCTTT.